The T cell receptor beta chain under discussion was sequenced for a study of blood T cells in healthy people across ages. General observations from the study: The donors' CMV status was not determined, possibly confounding changes in expanded clonotypes.

In regard to this clonotype: Its cognate antigen is unknown.

Ranging in age from roughly 6 to 90, the donors were healthy Caucasian individuals from Russia. The second PCR ran about 6 to 11 cycles with a sample-barcoded 5' primer and J-beta primers. TCRdb re-derived calls from the 5' RACE reads in MiXCR, one entry per CDR3 protein. The sample comprises 600,000 or so distinct CDR3 sequences, around half of which are singletons, and roughly 24% rests with the top ten. The specimen was blood. The source is a man older than 75 in good health.

CDR3 sequence reads: CASSYMDRNTEAFF. As DNA, the CDR3 is TGTGCCAGCAGTTACATGGACAGGAACACTGAAGCTTTCTTT. The chain joins TRBV6-2 or TRBV6-3 to TRBJ1-1; weak D call: TRBD1 (6 bases). Germline V gene data show CDR1 as MNHEY and CDR2 as SVGEGT. Trimming removed 2 bases at V and 1 base at J, with 8 bases between. CDR3 length: 14 residues.